These 21 T cell receptor beta chains came from one sample sequenced in a study of cytomegalovirus exposure and HLA in healthy donors. A multiplex PCR was run with 60 Vbeta primers and 13 Jbeta primers. The data were produced by immunoSEQ multiplex PCR, yet TCRdb's version contains in-frame clones alone and is incomplete. In the table there are approximately 150,000 clones, 70% to 80% of which are singletons. Sequencing input: PBMCs. These receptors all stem from a man aged 40-49 years in good health and CMV-seronegative.

The rearrangement links TRBV4-2 to TRBJ2-6, with 9 bases matching TRBD2. The CDR3 length is 17 residues. V dropped 7 bases and J dropped 0; count of bases not matched to a gene: 7. The V gene's germline CDR1 is LGHNA and CDR2 YNFKEQ. This CDR3 is CASTPAGGISGANVLTF. The CDR3 DNA sequence: TGTGCCAGCACACCAGCGGGGGGCATCTCTGGGGCCAACGTCCTGACTTTC.

V is TRBV29-1 and J is TRBJ2-7; TRBD1 matches 7 bases. The trim removed 7 bases at V and 5 bases at J, leaving 5 bases unmatched. The CDR3 totals 11 residues. CDR1 SQVTM and CDR2 ANQGSEA come from the germline V gene. CDR3 sequence: CSALGQHEQYF. In nucleotides, the CDR3 is TGCAGCGCTCTGGGACAGCACGAGCAGTACTTC.

V usage is TRBV6-5 and J usage is TRBJ1-2; 8 bases are a match to TRBD1. With V trimmed by 6 bases and J by 1 base, 7 bases remained unmatched. The germline CDR1 and CDR2 sequences are MNHEY and SVGAGI. The CDR3 has 15 amino acids. CDR3: CASSPDRGHNYGYTF. Written as DNA, the CDR3 is TGTGCCAGCAGCCCTGACAGGGGACATAACTATGGCTACACCTTC.

V is TRBV11-2 and J is TRBJ2-2; D may be TRBD1 (6 bases). CDR3 length: 15 residues. Germline-derived CDR1 and CDR2 are SGHAT and FQNNGV. V was cut by 5 bases and J by 2 bases, with 12 bases left in between. This chain's CDR3 is CASSTDRLNTGELFF. The CDR3 nucleotides read TGTGCCAGCAGCACGGACAGACTCAACACCGGGGAGCTGTTTTTT.

This chain links TRBV7-8 with TRBJ2-7, with a weak D call TRBD2 (5 bases). Between the trimmed V and J ends, which lost 3 bases and 5 bases, there was a span of 17 bases. This CDR3 comprises 15 residues. Looked up from germline, CDR1 is SGHVS and CDR2 is FQNEAQ. CDR3 coding DNA: TGTGCCAGCAGCTTGACTTCGGGGATGGGGAACGAGCAGTACTTC. Its protein product is CASSLTSGMGNEQYF.

This clone was recorded only once. V and J are TRBV29-1 and TRBJ2-5; no clear D gene. The CDR3 consists of 15 residues. V lost 4 bases and J 1 base, leaving 16 bases between the germline ends. In germline, CDR1 is SQVTM, CDR2 ANQGSEA. The DNA of the CDR3 is TGCAGCGTTGTCCCGCCTCTAGATGCCCAAGAGACCCAGTACTTC. It encodes CSVVPPLDAQETQYF.

The chain's CDR3 is CASSLVGGVRQETQYF. DNA of the CDR3: TGTGCCAGCAGCTTGGTGGGGGGGGTTAGGCAAGAGACCCAGTACTTC. This sequence joins TRBV5-6 and TRBJ2-5, with 7 bases aligning to TRBD2. J lost 2 bases, V lost 0 bases, and 7 bases had no gene match. There are 16 residues in the CDR3. CDR1 and CDR2 from the germline V gene are SGHDT and YYEEEE.

The chain has TRBV5-4 and TRBJ2-5, with D possibly matching TRBD1 (6 bases). V was trimmed by 3 bases and J by 1 base, leaving 13 bases between them. CDR3 size: 15 residues. Germline values: CDR1 SGHNT, CDR2 YYREEE (reference sequence). The CDR3 bases are TGTGCCAGCAGCTCCCTGGACAGATCCCAAGAGACCCAGTACTTC. It yields the protein CASSSLDRSQETQYF.

The V call is TRBV10-1, the J call TRBJ1-1; D not certain. The CDR3 sequence is 12 residues long. The germline V gene has CDR1 WNHNN and CDR2 SYGVQD (reference sequence). Trimming pared 4 bases from V and 4 bases from J, leaving 7 bases between. The CDR3 coding sequence is TGCGCCAGCAGTGGTCAGTTCACTGAAGCTTTCTTT. It encodes CASSGQFTEAFF.

The rearrangement links TRBV7-3 to TRBJ1-1, with unresolved D. Trimming removed 0 bases at V and 0 bases at J, with 5 bases between. The germline V gene encodes CDR1 SGHTA and CDR2 FQGTGA. The CDR3 is 14 residues long. The CDR3 DNA sequence: TGTGCCAGCAGCTTAACGGCTCTGAACACTGAAGCTTTCTTT. Residues: CASSLTALNTEAFF.

CDR3: CASSPGTGGNEKLFF. The DNA for the CDR3 is TGTGCCAGCAGTCCTGGGACAGGGGGCAATGAAAAACTGTTTTTT. This chain uses TRBV28 with TRBJ1-4; 12 bases line up with TRBD1. Germline V gene sequence: CDR1 MDHEN, CDR2 SYDVKM. The CDR3 is 15 amino acids. V lost 5 bases and J lost 5; bases outside the gene matches: 3.

The rearrangement joins TRBV6-1 to TRBJ2-1, with 14 bases identical to TRBD2. Trimming at V came to 3 bases and at J to 4 bases, leaving 5 bases not matched to a gene. Looked up from germline, CDR1 is MNHNS and CDR2 is SASEGT. The CDR3 length is 17 residues. The CDR3 protein is CASSERLAGGNYNEQFF. As DNA, the CDR3 is TGTGCCAGCAGTGAGCGACTAGCGGGGGGGAATTACAATGAGCAGTTCTTC.

V usage is TRBV10-2 and J usage is TRBJ2-7, with D perhaps TRBD1 (6 bases). The CDR3 spans 13 residues. CDR1 is WSHSY and CDR2 is SAAADI in the germline V gene. V was trimmed by 1 base and J by 9 bases, leaving 13 bases between them. The CDR3 DNA sequence: TGCGCCAGCAGTGAGTGGGCCGACAGGTGGCAGTACTTC. This encodes CASSEWADRWQYF.

The chain couples TRBV30 to TRBJ2-5; 10 bases are shared with TRBD2. The germline gives CDR1 GTSNPN, CDR2 SVGIG (reference sequence). V dropped 7 bases and J dropped 4; count of bases not matched to a gene: 9. The CDR3 is made up of 14 amino acids. DNA of the CDR3: TGTGCCTCCACCCCAGCGGGGGGGATAGAGACCCAGTACTTC. Its protein is CASTPAGGIETQYF. The variable domain in full, with the rest retrieved from reference TRBV30 and TRBJ2-5, is SQTIHQWPATLVQPVGSPLSLECTVEGTSNPNLYWYRQAAGRGLQLLFYSVGIGQISSEVPQNLSASRPQDRQFILSSKKLLLSDSGFYLCASTPAGGIETQYFGPGTRLLVL.

This clone has a single count. The CDR3 DNA reads as TGCGCCAGTGCAACAGGGGTAGTTGGCACCGGGGAGCTGTTTTTT. It encodes CASATGVVGTGELFF. The genes are TRBV10-2 and TRBJ2-2; TRBD1 aligns across 7 bases. CDR1 WSHSY and CDR2 SAAADI come from the germline V gene. This CDR3 contains 15 residues. V trimming: 9 bases; J trimming: 4 bases; junction bases outside the gene matches: 11.

The V and J genes are TRBV14 and TRBJ2-1; no definite D call. The length of the CDR3 is 14 residues. Per germline, CDR1 SGHDN and CDR2 FVKESK. The V gene lost 0 bases and the J gene lost 7 bases, with 10 bases spanning the gap. The CDR3 loop is CASSQDPMANEQFF. The CDR3 nucleotides are TGTGCCAGCAGCCAAGATCCCATGGCTAATGAGCAGTTCTTC.

The chain combines TRBV29-1 with TRBJ2-5; 7 nucleotides agree with TRBD1. Losses at the gene ends were 3 bases for V and 3 bases for J; bases not matched to a gene: 4. CDR1 is SQVTM, CDR2 ANQGSEA, per germline. The CDR3 totals 13 residues. CDR3 in amino acids: CSVDTGTEETQYF. CDR3 coding DNA: TGCAGCGTTGACACCGGGACAGAAGAGACCCAGTACTTC. The variable domain in full, with the rest retrieved from reference TRBV29-1 and TRBJ2-5, is SAVISQKPSRDICQRGTSLTIQCQVDSQVTMMFWYRQQPGQSLTLIATANQGSEATYESGFVIDKFPISRPNLTFSTLTVSNMSPEDSSIYLCSVDTGTEETQYFGPGTRLLVL.

V and J are TRBV5-1 and TRBJ2-7; D is perhaps TRBD1 (6 bases). V was clipped by 7 bases and J by 2 bases, with 13 bases between them. The CDR3 length is 13 residues. The germline V gene encodes CDR1 SGHRS and CDR2 YFSETQ. CDR3 residues: CASWATGTYEQYF. CDR3 bases: TGCGCCAGCTGGGCTACAGGGACCTACGAGCAGTACTTC.

This chain links TRBV7-3 with TRBJ2-5, with 7 bases matching TRBD2. CDR3 length: 13 residues. Germline assignment: CDR1 SGHTA and CDR2 FQGTGA. V lost 5 bases to trimming and J lost 2 bases; unmatched junction nucleotides: 2. The chain's CDR3 is CASSRGVQETQYF. CDR3 in DNA: TGTGCCAGCAGCCGGGGGGTTCAAGAGACCCAGTACTTC.

The chain links TRBV21-1 to TRBJ1-2; TRBD1 is the table's D call, not checked against the DNA. TRBV21-1 is a recognized pseudogene. The CDR3 spans 11 residues. The chain's CDR3 is CASSVQGRSHF. CDR3 in DNA: TGTGCCAGCAGCGTACAGGGACGGTCGCACTTC.

The sample holds a few counts of this clone. The genes are TRBV28 and TRBJ1-5; the D gene is possibly TRBD1 (6 bases). The CDR3 runs 16 residues. Germline V gene lookup returns CDR1 MDHEN and CDR2 SYDVKM. V dropped 3 bases and J dropped 0 bases, with 12 bases sitting between them. CDR3 sequence (DNA): TGTGCCAGCAGTTTGAGGCAGGGGAATAGCAATCAGCCCCAGCATTTT. Translation: CASSLRQGNSNQPQHF.